These 28 T cell receptor beta chains share one sample of origin, sequenced in a study of T-cell memory formation after mild COVID-19. TCRdb passed the 5' RACE reads through MiXCR, listing each CDR3 protein once. The sample shows about 400,000 distinct CDR3 sequences, approximately 16% of them seen only once. The specimen sequenced was PBMCs or a T cell subset sorted from them (not recorded which). The receptors originated from a young man who had mild COVID-19 (a few samples of this study predate the infection). Cell type and time point are not known.

This clonotype was counted ten times or more. This chain joins TRBV15 and TRBJ2-4, with 8 bases that match TRBD2. Germline V gene data show CDR1 as LNHNV and CDR2 as YYDKDF (reference sequence). The CDR3 runs to 15 residues. V shed 5 bases and J 7 bases; nucleotides not matched to a gene: 10. This CDR3 reads CATSGGISGGNIQYF. Here the CDR3 DNA reads TGTGCCACCAGCGGGGGAATTTCGGGAGGGAACATTCAGTACTTC.

This clonotype has only a few counts. The chain uses TRBV10-3 and TRBJ1-1, with D possibly being TRBD1 (5 bases). This CDR3 region has 11 residues. The germline V and J ends were trimmed by 10 bases and 6 bases, with 12 bases remaining between them. Per germline, CDR1 ENHRY and CDR2 SYGVKD. The CDR3 DNA reads as TGTGCCACCCGGGGACTCGCTGAAGCTTTCTTT. This sequence encodes CATRGLAEAFF.

This clonotype was observed a few times. The chain recombines TRBV7-9 with TRBJ2-1, with 7 bases that match TRBD1. The CDR3 totals 16 residues. Germline V gene data show CDR1 as SEHNR and CDR2 as FQNEAQ (reference sequence). With V trimmed by 0 bases and J by 6 bases, 8 bases remained unmatched. In DNA form, the CDR3 reads TGTGCCAGCAGCTTAGCGGGGACAGAGAATCCCAATGAGCAGTTCTTC. Protein product: CASSLAGTENPNEQFF.

A few counts support this clonotype. The J gene is TRBJ2-3, the V gene TRBV4-2; TRBD2 agrees at 14 bases. CDR3 size: 17 residues. Trimming at V came to 2 bases and at J to 5 bases, leaving 6 bases not matched to a gene. The germline V gene encodes CDR1 LGHNA and CDR2 YNFKEQ. CDR3 loop: CASSQSGLAGGGDTQYF. For the CDR3, the DNA is TGTGCCAGCAGCCAATCCGGACTAGCGGGGGGCGGAGATACGCAGTATTTT.

The J gene is TRBJ1-5, the V gene TRBV12-3 or TRBV12-4, with D hard to call. Trimming took off 7 bases at V and 7 bases at J, with 11 bases between the two ends. This CDR3 contains 12 residues. Here the CDR3 DNA reads TGTGCCAGCACCGCATTGGGGCAGCCCCAGCATTTT. Protein: CASTALGQPQHF.

The rearrangement links TRBV7-7 to TRBJ2-3; D is perhaps TRBD2 (5 bases). The germline gives CDR1 SSHAT, CDR2 FNYEAQ (reference sequence). Trimming shortened V by 0 bases and J by 0 bases, and 13 bases separated the two germline ends. This CDR3 contains 17 residues. CDR3 DNA: TGTGCCAGCAGCTTAGCCCCCCCGGGATCTAGCACAGATACGCAGTATTTT. Protein: CASSLAPPGSSTDTQYF.

The rearrangement joins TRBV20-1 to TRBJ2-7, with 8 bases identical to TRBD1. The CDR3 totals 13 residues. The V gene's germline CDR1 is DFQATT and CDR2 SNEGSKA (reference sequence). J lost 5 bases, V lost 6 bases, and 9 bases had no gene match. CDR3 nucleotide sequence: TGCAGTGCAGTTGACAGGGGTAGCAACGAGCAGTACTTC. Translated, it gives CSAVDRGSNEQYF.

This clonotype was detected a few times. The rearrangement links TRBV19 to TRBJ1-5; D not certain. Germline-derived CDR1 and CDR2 are LNHDA and SQIVND (reference sequence). Trimming stripped 1 base from V and 1 base from J, with 8 bases between. The CDR3 spans 15 residues. The CDR3 sequence: CASSIVRKSNQPQHF. The CDR3 DNA is TGTGCCAGTAGTATAGTCAGAAAAAGCAATCAGCCCCAGCATTTT.

The gene calls are TRBV20-1 and TRBJ1-1; 8 bases are shared with TRBD1. This CDR3 is 15 amino acids long. V trimming: 0 bases; J trimming: 6 bases; junction bases outside the gene matches: 9. CDR1 is DFQATT, CDR2 SNEGSKA, per germline (reference sequence). The chain's CDR3 is CSAREPRGREAEAFF. CDR3 DNA: TGCAGTGCTAGAGAGCCCAGGGGGCGCGAGGCTGAAGCTTTCTTT.

The rearrangement uses TRBV5-1 and TRBJ1-4; weak D call: TRBD1 (6 bases). The germline V gene encodes CDR1 SGHRS and CDR2 YFSETQ. The V and J ends lost 1 base and 8 bases respectively, with 18 bases between them. This CDR3 comprises 16 residues. The CDR3 sequence is CASSLLHREGGEKLFF. The CDR3 bases are TGCGCCAGCAGCTTGCTCCACAGGGAAGGAGGGGAAAAACTGTTTTTT.

This clonotype was counted a few times. The J gene is TRBJ1-2, the V gene TRBV6-6; tentative D call: TRBD1 (5 bases). Trimming took 7 bases from V and 4 from J, leaving 13 bases between them. From germline, CDR1 is MNHNY and CDR2 SVGAGI (reference sequence). The CDR3 loop spans 13 amino acids. CDR3: CASILGQAYGYTF. The CDR3 coding sequence is TGTGCCAGCATCCTGGGGCAGGCCTATGGCTACACCTTC.

The chain is built from TRBV7-8 and TRBJ1-5; D may be TRBD1 (5 bases). The CDR3 is 15 residues long. The V gene lost 5 bases and the J gene lost 0 bases, with 11 bases spanning the gap. Germline assignment: CDR1 SGHVS and CDR2 FQNEAQ. The CDR3 reads CASSGGASSNQPQHF. As DNA, the CDR3 is TGTGCCAGCAGCGGAGGGGCGAGTAGCAATCAGCCCCAGCATTTT.

This clonotype was picked up a small number of times. J is TRBJ2-3 and V is TRBV7-2, with a weak D call TRBD2 (7 bases). V was pared by 11 bases and J by 4 bases, with 25 bases between. Germline V lookup: CDR1 SGHTA, CDR2 FQGNSA. The CDR3 is 16 residues long. CDR3: CALSLGGGSGSDTQYF. CDR3 in DNA: TGTGCCCTCTCCCTAGGGGGGGGCAGTGGGTCAGATACGCAGTATTTT.

The genes are TRBV20-1 and TRBJ2-1; 10 bases agree with TRBD2. This CDR3 comprises 15 residues. The V and J ends lost 5 bases and 9 bases, in that order; junction bases with no gene match: 13. Looked up from germline, CDR1 is DFQATT and CDR2 is SNEGSKA (reference sequence). CDR3 amino acids: CSAPPGTSAIGEQFF. The DNA of the CDR3 is TGCAGTGCTCCCCCCGGGACTAGCGCGATCGGTGAGCAGTTCTTC.

The gene calls are TRBV5-1 and TRBJ2-3; D is ambiguous. This CDR3 has 16 residues. The ends were cut back, 0 bases at V and 1 base at J, with 12 bases in the middle. Germline V gene lookup returns CDR1 SGHRS and CDR2 YFSETQ. The CDR3 nucleotides are TGCGCCAGCAGCTTGGAGGGCTGGCAGGGCACAGATACGCAGTATTTT. The encoded protein is CASSLEGWQGTDTQYF.

This clonotype was seen only a few times. The J gene is TRBJ1-1, the V gene TRBV10-3; TRBD1 agrees at 10 bases. Germline V lookup: CDR1 ENHRY, CDR2 SYGVKD. This CDR3 region has 13 residues. The V gene end was trimmed by 4 bases and the J gene end by 5 bases; junction bases not matched to a gene: 1. The CDR3 DNA reads TGTGCCATCAGTGCGGGACAGGGGACTGAAGCTTTCTTT. It specifies CAISAGQGTEAFF.

The rearrangement uses TRBV12-3 or TRBV12-4 and TRBJ2-1, with D maybe TRBD1 (6 bases). With 6 bases removed from V and 6 bases from J, the gap between germline ends came to 9 bases. The CDR3 is 12 residues long. The CDR3 region is CASSEGGNEQFF. In nucleotides, the CDR3 is TGTGCCAGCAGCGAAGGGGGCAATGAGCAGTTCTTC.

This clonotype was observed a few times. J is TRBJ2-3 and V is TRBV27, with TRBD2 identical over 9 bases. Looked up from germline, CDR1 is MNHEY and CDR2 is SMNVEV (reference sequence). This CDR3 comprises 16 residues. With V trimmed by 4 bases and J by 4 bases, 9 bases remained unmatched. CDR3: CASSSYSGGEADTQYF. CDR3 bases: TGTGCCAGCAGTTCATATAGCGGGGGAGAGGCAGATACGCAGTATTTT.

Note on this clonotype: Germline and junction disagree at one end, which may indicate a read error. This sequence joins TRBV7-9 and TRBJ2-1; 9 bases align to TRBD1. Germline V gives CDR1 SEHNR, CDR2 FQNEAQ (reference sequence). The CDR3 has 13 amino acids. CDR3 coding DNA: TGTGCCAGCAGCTTGGGACAGGGCAATGAGCAGTTATTC. This translates into CASSLGQGNEQLF. The variable domain in full, with the rest retrieved from reference TRBV7-9 and TRBJ2-1, is DTGVSQNPRHKITKRGQNVTFRCDPISEHNRLYWYRQTLGQGPEFLTYFQNEAQLEKSRLLSDRFSAERPKGSFSTLEIQRTEQGDSAMYLCASSLGQGNEQLFGPGTRLTVL.

This sequence joins TRBV19 and TRBJ2-6; D is perhaps TRBD2 (6 bases). In germline, CDR1 is LNHDA, CDR2 SQIVND (reference sequence). V was cut by 8 bases and J by 1 base, with 12 bases left in between. This CDR3 spans 15 amino acids. The DNA for the CDR3 is TGTGCCAGTCTACCGGGGGTGTCTGGGGCCAACGTCCTGACTTTC. As protein: CASLPGVSGANVLTF.

This clonotype has more than one count but fewer than ten. The chain joins TRBV7-8 to TRBJ2-3; no reliable D call. Germline values: CDR1 SGHVS, CDR2 FQNEAQ. This CDR3 has 15 residues. Trimming took off 5 bases at V and 0 bases at J, with 12 bases between the two ends. The CDR3 nucleotides are TGTGCCAGCAGCCCGTTGCGGATTAGCACAGATACGCAGTATTTT. This gives the protein CASSPLRISTDTQYF.

The chain links TRBV7-2 to TRBJ2-7, with TRBD1 matching over 7 bases. V was clipped by 7 bases and J by 0 bases; unmatched bases: 9. CDR3 length: 15 residues. The germline V gene encodes CDR1 SGHTA and CDR2 FQGNSA. The CDR3 coding sequence is TGTGCCAGCAAGAACAGGGGTTACGACTCCTACGAGCAGTACTTC. It yields the protein CASKNRGYDSYEQYF.

The genes are TRBV6-2 or TRBV6-3 and TRBJ2-1; TRBD1 is a possible D gene (5 bases). The germline V and J ends were trimmed by 1 base and 5 bases, with 18 bases remaining between them. The length of the CDR3 is 17 residues. CDR1 and CDR2 (germline): MNHEY, SVGEGT. The CDR3 DNA follows: TGTGCCAGCAGTTACTTCCATGGGGCCGGATGGGACAATGAGCAGTTCTTC. As protein: CASSYFHGAGWDNEQFF.

The chain couples TRBV25-1 to TRBJ1-4, with TRBD1 matching over 9 bases. J gave up 6 bases and V 1 base, and 3 bases lay outside the gene matches. The CDR3 covers 15 residues. The germline V gene has CDR1 MGHDK and CDR2 SYGVNS. CDR3 nucleotide sequence: TGTGCCAGCAGTGAATCCGGGACAGGGTATGAAAAACTGTTTTTT. This encodes CASSESGTGYEKLFF.

The CDR3 DNA follows: TGCGCCAGCAGCCTTCGAGGGACAGATGGTGAGACCCAGTACTTC. Translation: CASSLRGTDGETQYF. The chain links TRBV4-1 to TRBJ2-5; 7 nucleotides line up with TRBD1. Per germline, CDR1 MGHRA and CDR2 YSYEKL. V shed 4 bases, J shed 5 bases, and the junction held 10 bases outside the gene matches. CDR3 length equals 15 residues.

This clonotype showed up just a few times. The J gene is TRBJ1-2, the V gene TRBV7-9; D gene unclear. Trimming removed 4 bases at V and 8 bases at J, with 17 bases between. CDR1 SEHNR and CDR2 FQNEAQ come from the germline V gene (reference sequence). The CDR3 is made up of 14 amino acids. DNA of the CDR3: TGTGCCAGCAGCTCAACGACGGTTGAGGGAGGCTACACCTTC. Protein product: CASSSTTVEGGYTF.

V usage is TRBV7-2 and J usage is TRBJ2-1; a weak D match, TRBD2 (5 bases). The CDR3 has 13 residues. The ends were cut back, 4 bases at V and 6 bases at J, with 10 bases in the middle. Germline CDR1 reads SGHTA; CDR2 reads FQGNSA. This CDR3 is CASSSLAPNEQFF. The CDR3 bases are TGTGCCAGCAGCTCTCTAGCTCCCAATGAGCAGTTCTTC.

The gene calls are TRBV4-2 and TRBJ2-6, with D unclear. Trimming removed 4 bases at V and 0 bases at J, with 10 bases between. In germline, CDR1 is LGHNA, CDR2 YNFKEQ. The CDR3 covers 16 residues. CDR3 in amino acids: CASSPVTDSGANVLTF. CDR3 DNA sequence: TGTGCCAGCAGCCCGGTGACGGACTCTGGGGCCAACGTCCTGACTTTC.